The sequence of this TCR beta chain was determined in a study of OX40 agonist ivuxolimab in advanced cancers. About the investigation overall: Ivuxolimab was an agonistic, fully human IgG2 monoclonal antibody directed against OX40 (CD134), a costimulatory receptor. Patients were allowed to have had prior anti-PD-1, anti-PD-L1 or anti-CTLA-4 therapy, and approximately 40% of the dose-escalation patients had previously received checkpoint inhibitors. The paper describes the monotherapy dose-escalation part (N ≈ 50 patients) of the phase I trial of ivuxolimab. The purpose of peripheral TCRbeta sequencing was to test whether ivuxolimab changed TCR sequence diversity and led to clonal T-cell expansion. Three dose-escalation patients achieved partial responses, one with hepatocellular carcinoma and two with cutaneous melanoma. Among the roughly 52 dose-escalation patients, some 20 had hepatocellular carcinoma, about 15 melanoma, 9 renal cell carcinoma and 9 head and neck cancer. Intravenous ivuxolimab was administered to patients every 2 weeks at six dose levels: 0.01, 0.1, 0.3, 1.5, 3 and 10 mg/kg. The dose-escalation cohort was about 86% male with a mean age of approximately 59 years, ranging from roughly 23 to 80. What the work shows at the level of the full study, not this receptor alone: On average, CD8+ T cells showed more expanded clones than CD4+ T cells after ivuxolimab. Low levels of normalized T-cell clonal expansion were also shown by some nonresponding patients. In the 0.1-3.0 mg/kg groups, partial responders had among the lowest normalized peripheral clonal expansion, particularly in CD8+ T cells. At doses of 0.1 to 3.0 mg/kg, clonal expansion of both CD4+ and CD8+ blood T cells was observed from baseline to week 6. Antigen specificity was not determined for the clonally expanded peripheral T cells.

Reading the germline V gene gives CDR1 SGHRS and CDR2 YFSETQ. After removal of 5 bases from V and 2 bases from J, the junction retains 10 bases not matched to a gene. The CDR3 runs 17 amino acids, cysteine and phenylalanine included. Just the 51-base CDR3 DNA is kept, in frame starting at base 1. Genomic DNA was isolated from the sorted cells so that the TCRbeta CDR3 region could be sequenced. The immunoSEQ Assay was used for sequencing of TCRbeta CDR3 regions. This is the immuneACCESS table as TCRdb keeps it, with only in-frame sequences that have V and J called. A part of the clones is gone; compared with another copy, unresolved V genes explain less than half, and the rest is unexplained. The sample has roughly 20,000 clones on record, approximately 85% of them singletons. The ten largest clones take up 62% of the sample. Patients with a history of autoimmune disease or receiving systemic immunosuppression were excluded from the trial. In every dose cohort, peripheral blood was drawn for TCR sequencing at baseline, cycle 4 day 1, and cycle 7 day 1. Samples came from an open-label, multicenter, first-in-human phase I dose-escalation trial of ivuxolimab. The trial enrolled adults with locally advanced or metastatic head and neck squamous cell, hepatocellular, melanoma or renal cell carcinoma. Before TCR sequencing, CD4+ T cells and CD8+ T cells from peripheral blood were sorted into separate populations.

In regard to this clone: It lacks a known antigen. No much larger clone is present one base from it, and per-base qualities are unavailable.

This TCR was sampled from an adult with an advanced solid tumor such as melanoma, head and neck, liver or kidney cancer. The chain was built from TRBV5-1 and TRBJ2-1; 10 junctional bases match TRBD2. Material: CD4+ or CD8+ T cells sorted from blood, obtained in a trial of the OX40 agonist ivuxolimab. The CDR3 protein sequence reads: CASRPPPGLAAYNEQFF. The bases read TGCGCCAGCAGGCCACCCCCCGGACTAGCGGCCTACAATGAGCAGTTCTTC.